This T cell receptor beta chain was recorded in a study of T cells in Graves' hyperthyroidism and ophthalmopathy. Notes on the study in general: Most clonotypes that expanded in the thyroid above 0.001 also showed up in blood. A 13 V-J model separated ophthalmopathy from stable hyperthyroidism.

Remarks on this clonotype: Its antigen is not identified.

From RNA transcripts, TCR beta CDR3 regions were amplified. The HTBI primer set drove a first-round RT-PCR of the TCR CDR3. TCRdb itself ran the multiplex PCR reads through MiXCR, one entry per CDR3 protein. The sample contains 700,000 to 950,000 distinct CDR3 sequences, approximately 40% of which appear only once. V trimming: 4 bases; J trimming: 1 base; junction bases outside the gene matches: 7. The CDR3 has 16 amino acids. CDR1 ENHRY and CDR2 SYGVKD come from the germline V gene. Calling Graves' hyperthyroidism stable meant ophthalmopathy did not progress within 18 months. A roughly 10 ml volume of fresh peripheral blood provided the PBMCs.

What was sequenced was blood. This sequence joins TRBV10-3 and TRBJ2-5, with 9 bases identical to TRBD2. The TCR was taken from a woman between 40 and 50 years old with Graves' hyperthyroidism. CDR3 sequence (DNA): TGTGCCATCAGTGCCGGGGGTAGCGGGGGCCAAGAGACCCAGTACTTC. Translation: CAISAGGSGGQETQYF.